This T cell receptor (beta chain) was captured by sequencing in a study of CD8+CD57+ T cells in acquired aplastic anemia. Study background: Average DNA yield from sorted CD4+ and CD8+ cells was approximately 3 ug. There were 9.5 million to 13 million reads, on average, for CD4+ cells from healthy donors.

Germline V gene sequence: CDR1 SGHRS, CDR2 YFSETQ. This CDR3 comprises 15 residues. The V end lost 0 bases, the J end lost 4 bases, and 13 bases lay between the germline ends. CDR3 and TCR beta VDJ profiling relied on genomic DNA as the template. TCRdb re-called the reads through MiXCR, storing one row per CDR3 protein. In the table there are roughly 200,000 distinct CDR3 sequences, under 65% of which are singletons. The table lists this clonotype with many counts. The rearrangement uses TRBV5-1 and TRBJ1-1; D not resolved. This clonotype was obtained from a human donor in good health. The sample consisted of sorted CD4+, CD8+, or CD8+CD57+ T cells (not recorded which) from PBMCs. Here the CDR3 reads CASSLEAGAVTEAFF. As DNA, the CDR3 is TGCGCCAGCAGCTTGGAAGCAGGCGCGGTCACTGAAGCTTTCTTT.